In this sample, the clone carrying this T cell receptor beta chain turned up many times. The record originates from a study of CD8 T cells in ankylosing spondylitis. Each CDR3 protein is one row after TCRdb ran MiXCR on the 5' RACE reads. This table has 150,000 to 200,000 distinct CDR3 sequences, around a tenth appearing once. Specimen: blood, either unsorted or a sorted T cell fraction (not recorded which). This TCR was sampled from a male donor with ankylosing spondylitis or in good health (not recorded which).

This chain's CDR3 is CASEGTVNTGELFF. The CDR3 bases are TGCGCCAGCGAGGGGACGGTTAACACCGGGGAGCTGTTTTTT. The chain links TRBV5-1 to TRBJ2-2; perhaps D is TRBD1 or TRBD2 (5 bases each). The CDR3 sequence is 14 residues long. V dropped 7 bases and J dropped 2 bases, with 12 bases sitting between them. Germline lookup yields CDR1 SGHRS and CDR2 YFSETQ.